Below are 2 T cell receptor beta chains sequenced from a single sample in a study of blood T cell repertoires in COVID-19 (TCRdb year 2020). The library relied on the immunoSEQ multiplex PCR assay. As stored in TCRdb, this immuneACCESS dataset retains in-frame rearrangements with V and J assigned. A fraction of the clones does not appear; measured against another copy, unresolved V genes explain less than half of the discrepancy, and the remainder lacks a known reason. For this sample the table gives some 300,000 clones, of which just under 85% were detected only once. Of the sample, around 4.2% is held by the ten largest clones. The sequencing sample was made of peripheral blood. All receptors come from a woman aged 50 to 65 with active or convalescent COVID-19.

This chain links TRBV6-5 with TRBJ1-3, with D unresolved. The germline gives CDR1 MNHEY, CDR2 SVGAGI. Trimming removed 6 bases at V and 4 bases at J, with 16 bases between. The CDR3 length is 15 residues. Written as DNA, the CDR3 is TGTGCCAGCAGGGGCTCTGGTGGGCTGGGAAACACCATATATTTT. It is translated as CASRGSGGLGNTIYF.

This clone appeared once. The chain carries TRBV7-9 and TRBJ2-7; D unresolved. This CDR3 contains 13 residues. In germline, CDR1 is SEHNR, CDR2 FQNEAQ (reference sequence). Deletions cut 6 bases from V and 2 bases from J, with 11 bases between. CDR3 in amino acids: CASSPTTTYEQYF. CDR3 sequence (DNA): TGTGCCAGCAGTCCCACTACAACCTACGAGCAGTACTTC.